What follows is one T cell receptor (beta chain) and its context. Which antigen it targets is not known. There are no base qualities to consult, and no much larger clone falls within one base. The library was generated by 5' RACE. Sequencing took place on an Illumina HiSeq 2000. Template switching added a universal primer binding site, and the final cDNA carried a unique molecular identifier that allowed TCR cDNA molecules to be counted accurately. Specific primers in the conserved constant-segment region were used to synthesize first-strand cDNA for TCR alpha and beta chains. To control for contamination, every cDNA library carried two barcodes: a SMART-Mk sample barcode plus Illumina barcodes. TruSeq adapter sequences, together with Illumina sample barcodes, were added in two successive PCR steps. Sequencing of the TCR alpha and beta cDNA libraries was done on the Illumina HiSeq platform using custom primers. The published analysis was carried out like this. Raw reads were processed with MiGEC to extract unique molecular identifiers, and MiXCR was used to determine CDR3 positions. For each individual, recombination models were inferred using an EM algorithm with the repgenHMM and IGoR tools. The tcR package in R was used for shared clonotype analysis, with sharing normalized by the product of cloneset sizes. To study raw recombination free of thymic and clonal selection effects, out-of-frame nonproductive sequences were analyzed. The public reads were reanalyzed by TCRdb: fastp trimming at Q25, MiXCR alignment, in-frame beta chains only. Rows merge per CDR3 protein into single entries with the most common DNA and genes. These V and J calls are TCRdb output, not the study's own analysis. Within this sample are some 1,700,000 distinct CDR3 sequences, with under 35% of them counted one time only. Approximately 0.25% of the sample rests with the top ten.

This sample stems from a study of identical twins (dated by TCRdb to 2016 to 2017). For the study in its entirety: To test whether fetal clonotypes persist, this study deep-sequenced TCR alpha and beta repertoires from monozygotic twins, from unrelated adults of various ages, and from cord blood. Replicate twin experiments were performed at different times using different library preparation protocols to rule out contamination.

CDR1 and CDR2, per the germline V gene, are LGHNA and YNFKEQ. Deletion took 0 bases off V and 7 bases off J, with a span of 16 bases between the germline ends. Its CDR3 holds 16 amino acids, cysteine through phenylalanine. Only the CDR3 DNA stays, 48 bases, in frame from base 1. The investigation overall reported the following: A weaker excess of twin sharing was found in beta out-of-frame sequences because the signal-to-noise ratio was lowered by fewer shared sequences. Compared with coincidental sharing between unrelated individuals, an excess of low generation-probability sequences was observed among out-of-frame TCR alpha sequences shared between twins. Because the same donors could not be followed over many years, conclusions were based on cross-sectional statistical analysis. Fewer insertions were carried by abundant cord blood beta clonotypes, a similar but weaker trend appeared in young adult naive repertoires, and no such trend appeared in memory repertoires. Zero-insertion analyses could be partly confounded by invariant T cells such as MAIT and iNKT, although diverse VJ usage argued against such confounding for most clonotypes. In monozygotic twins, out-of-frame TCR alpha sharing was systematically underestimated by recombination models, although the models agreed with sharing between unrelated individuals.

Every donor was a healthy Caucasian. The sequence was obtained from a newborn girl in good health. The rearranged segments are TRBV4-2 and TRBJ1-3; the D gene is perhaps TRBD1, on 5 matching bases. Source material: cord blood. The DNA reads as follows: TGTGCCAGCAGCCAAGAGGGGCAGGCATTAGGGAACACCATATATTTT. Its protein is CASSQEGQALGNTIYF.